The clone carrying this T cell receptor (beta chain) was observed at least ten times. This record comes from a study of Graves' ophthalmopathy and Graves' hyperthyroidism. The authors diagnosed from clinical symptoms, serum thyroxine, TRAb, thyroid ultrasound and orbital computed tomography. Researchers took RNA transcripts and amplified TCR beta CDR3 regions from them. RT-PCR in the first round used HTBI primers; a second-round multiplex PCR followed. TCRdb passed the multiplex PCR reads through MiXCR, listing each CDR3 protein once. The repertoire holds around 1.1 million distinct CDR3 sequences, with approximately 35% as singletons. The germline gives CDR1 LNHDA, CDR2 SQIVND (reference sequence). With 4 bases removed from V and 1 base from J, the gap between germline ends came to 10 bases. The CDR3 runs to 14 residues.

This sequence originates from an adult man with Graves' hyperthyroidism. The gene calls are TRBV19 and TRBJ1-1; D call uncertain. The specimen was peripheral blood or thyroid tissue (not recorded which). CDR3 in amino acids: CASSRSSSNTEAFF. DNA of the CDR3: TGTGCCAGTAGTAGAAGCTCCTCGAACACTGAAGCTTTCTTT. Complete variable domain (other parts from reference TRBV19 and TRBJ1-1): DGGITQSPKYLFRKEGQNVTLSCEQNLNHDAMYWYRQDPGQGLRLIYYSQIVNDFQKGDIAEGYSVSREKKESFPLTVTSAQKNPTAFYLCASSRSSSNTEAFFGQGTRLTVV.